Below, 27 T cell receptor beta chains from the same sample are listed, as sequenced in a study of T cell responses to AZD1222 COVID-19 vaccine (dated by TCRdb to the early 2020s). The meaning of the sample's time point label: baseline before first vaccination. The method was the immunoSEQ multiplex PCR assay. The table comes from immuneACCESS by way of TCRdb, which keeps in-frame sequences with V and J called. Part of the clones is missing from these tables; in studies checked, under half for an unresolved V gene and the rest for unknown reasons. The sample has 150,000 to 200,000 clones on record, 75% to 90% of them singletons. The ten largest make up roughly 6% of the sample. The specimen comprised peripheral blood, sampled on day 0 of AZD1222 vaccination. The origin of the receptors is an adult in good health.

This clone is a singleton in its sample. This chain joins TRBV7-9 and TRBJ1-5; 10 nucleotides match TRBD1. The CDR3 has 16 residues. Germline values: CDR1 SEHNR, CDR2 FQNEAQ (reference sequence). Trimming took 5 bases from V and 4 from J; bases not matched to a gene: 8. The CDR3 spells CASSRGTGEGNQPQHF. The CDR3 DNA reads as TGTGCCAGCAGCCGAGGGACAGGGGAAGGGAATCAGCCCCAGCATTTT.

In DNA form, the CDR3 reads TGTGCCAGCACTTCAGGGGCTCGGCAGCCCCAGCATTTT. Residues: CASTSGARQPQHF. The V and J genes are TRBV28 and TRBJ1-5, with D maybe TRBD1 (6 bases). CDR3 length equals 13 residues. The ends were cut back, 7 bases at V and 7 bases at J, with 14 bases in the middle. The V gene's germline CDR1 is MDHEN and CDR2 SYDVKM.

This chain uses TRBV9 with TRBJ1-3; 9 bases align to TRBD1. V dropped 4 bases and J dropped 4; count of bases not matched to a gene: 12. Germline V gene sequence: CDR1 SGDLS, CDR2 YYNGEE. The CDR3 length is 17 residues. The CDR3: CASSIRETGGSGNTIYF. The CDR3 DNA reads as TGTGCCAGCAGCATACGAGAGACAGGGGGATCGGGAAACACCATATATTTT.

The chain is built from TRBV18 and TRBJ1-5; D gene unclear. The CDR3 extends over 15 amino acids. CDR1 and CDR2 from the germline V gene are KGHSH and LQKENI. The germline V and J ends were trimmed by 4 bases and 2 bases, with 12 bases remaining between them. DNA of the CDR3: TGTGCCAGCTCACTGTCTAATGAAGGCAATCAGCCCCAGCATTTT. Protein: CASSLSNEGNQPQHF.

This clone was picked up one time. The chain employs TRBV24-1 and TRBJ1-2, with 9 bases aligning to TRBD1. Per germline, CDR1 KGHDR and CDR2 SFDVKD. The CDR3 runs to 15 residues. V gave up 4 bases and J gave up 5 bases; unmatched junction bases: 7. The DNA of the CDR3 is TGTGCCACCAGTGAAGAGACAGGGGGTTGGTATGGCTACACCTTC. Translated, it gives CATSEETGGWYGYTF.

The chain recombines TRBV6-5 with TRBJ1-2; 12 positions agree with TRBD1. The CDR3 spans 14 residues. Losses at the gene ends were 7 bases for V and 8 bases for J; bases not matched to a gene: 8. Per germline, CDR1 MNHEY and CDR2 SVGAGI. The CDR3 reads CASTETGTGGGYTF. The CDR3 region has the DNA TGTGCCAGCACCGAAACCGGGACAGGGGGCGGCTACACCTTC.

The chain has TRBV5-6 and TRBJ1-2; a possible D gene is TRBD1 (5 bases). The CDR3 has 15 amino acids. V lost 0 bases and J 3 bases, leaving 12 bases between the germline ends. CDR1 is SGHDT, CDR2 YYEEEE, per germline. CDR3 region: CASSLVGREDYGYTF. The CDR3 bases are TGTGCCAGCAGCTTGGTAGGCAGGGAGGACTATGGCTACACCTTC.

This clone appeared once. The sample has other DNA sequences that encode this CDR3 too. The rearrangement links TRBV28 to TRBJ1-2; TRBD1 might be the D (5 bases). Germline V gene data show CDR1 as MDHEN and CDR2 as SYDVKM. V was shortened by 3 bases and J by 3 bases, with 8 bases between the two germline ends. CDR3 length: 13 residues. CDR3 coding DNA: TGTGCCAGCAGTTTGTTGACAGACTATGGCTACACCTTC. Translation gives CASSLLTDYGYTF.

The gene calls are TRBV5-1 and TRBJ2-3, with TRBD2 matching over 11 bases. The CDR3 covers 16 residues. The germline CDR1 and CDR2 sequences are SGHRS and YFSETQ. The V and J ends lost 0 bases and 5 bases, in that order; junction bases with no gene match: 5. The CDR3 spells CASSLEIAGGGDTQYF. CDR3 coding DNA: TGCGCCAGCAGCTTGGAAATAGCGGGAGGGGGAGATACGCAGTATTTT. The complete variable domain, with remaining parts taken from reference TRBV5-1 and TRBJ2-3, reads KAGVTQTPRYLIKTRGQQVTLSCSPISGHRSVSWYQQTPGQGLQFLFEYFSETQRNKGNFPGRFSGRQFSNSRSEMNVSTLELGDSALYLCASSLEIAGGGDTQYFGPGTRLTVL.

The chain uses TRBV12-5 and TRBJ2-2, with D perhaps TRBD1 (6 bases). The CDR3 extends over 16 amino acids. The germline V gene encodes CDR1 LGHNT and CDR2 FRNRAP. Trimming left V 8 bases short and J 2 bases short, with 18 bases between. In nucleotides, the CDR3 is TGTGCTAGTTCACCCGCTACCGGGACAAACACCGGGGAGCTGTTTTTT. Its protein product is CASSPATGTNTGELFF.

The genes are TRBV28 and TRBJ2-3, with D unresolved. The CDR3 consists of 14 residues. Germline CDR1 and CDR2: MDHEN and SYDVKM. V dropped 4 bases and J dropped 5 bases, with 13 bases sitting between them. The chain's CDR3 is CASSSPWGIDTQYF. CDR3 sequence (DNA): TGTGCCAGCAGTTCCCCCTGGGGAATAGATACGCAGTATTTT.

CDR3 sequence: CASSYSLGGGLGGYTF. Written as DNA, the CDR3 is TGTGCCAGCAGTTACTCGTTAGGCGGGGGGCTAGGAGGCTACACCTTC. V gene TRBV6-6 combines with J gene TRBJ1-2, with D possibly matching TRBD1 (6 bases). With 0 bases removed from V and 8 bases from J, the gap between germline ends came to 19 bases. The CDR3 has 16 amino acids. The V gene's germline CDR1 is MNHNY and CDR2 SVGAGI (reference sequence).

The chain recombines TRBV7-2 with TRBJ2-7; TRBD1 matches 12 bases. V gave up 5 bases and J gave up 4 bases; unmatched junction bases: 6. This CDR3 has 15 amino acids. Germline V gene lookup returns CDR1 SGHTA and CDR2 FQGNSA. The CDR3 sequence is CASSQGGQGAYEQYF. The CDR3, as DNA: TGTGCCAGCAGCCAAGGGGGACAGGGGGCTTACGAGCAGTACTTC.

V usage is TRBV13 and J usage is TRBJ1-4; D gene ambiguous. Germline CDR1 and CDR2: PRHDT and FYEKMQ (reference sequence). V was trimmed by 0 bases and J by 8 bases, leaving 7 bases between them. The CDR3 spans 13 residues. CDR3 in DNA: TGTGCCAGCAGCTTAGGGGGTATCGAAAAACTGTTTTTT. Amino acids: CASSLGGIEKLFF. Combining the CDR3 with reference TRBV13 and TRBJ1-4 gives the whole variable domain AAGVIQSPRHLIKEKRETATLKCYPIPRHDTVYWYQQGPGQDPQFLISFYEKMQSDKGSIPDRFSAQQFSDYHSELNMSSLELGDSALYFCASSLGGIEKLFFGSGTQLSVL.

This chain links TRBV28 with TRBJ1-2; 9 bases line up with TRBD1. The germline V gene encodes CDR1 MDHEN and CDR2 SYDVKM. J lost 4 bases, V lost 9 bases, and 15 bases had no gene match. The CDR3 consists of 16 residues. The CDR3 loop is CASSDRGMEGSYGYTF. Here the CDR3 DNA reads TGTGCCAGTTCGGACAGGGGCATGGAGGGGAGCTATGGCTACACCTTC.

The CDR3 DNA reads TGTGCCAGCTCACCGACAGGGCACCAGGGAGAGACCCAGTACTTC. Its protein is CASSPTGHQGETQYF. The rearrangement links TRBV18 to TRBJ2-5; 7 nucleotides agree with TRBD1. Losses at the gene ends were 3 bases for V and 4 bases for J; bases not matched to a gene: 8. Germline CDR1 is KGHSH and CDR2 is LQKENI. The CDR3 is 15 residues long.

The CDR3 nucleotides are TGTGCCAGCAGCGTAGCGGGGGGGTCCTACAATGAGCAGTTCTTC. Translated: CASSVAGGSYNEQFF. The chain joins TRBV9 to TRBJ2-1; 8 bases are shared with TRBD2. This CDR3 has 15 residues. Trimming removed 0 bases from V and 1 base from J; junction bases left unmatched: 0. Germline CDR1 reads SGDLS; CDR2 reads YYNGEE.

The chain combines TRBV6-5 with TRBJ1-4; the match to TRBD1 covers 7 bases. The CDR3 totals 13 residues. CDR1 and CDR2 (germline): MNHEY, SVGAGI. V gave up 6 bases and J gave up 6 bases; unmatched junction bases: 4. CDR3 residues: CASRVGTDEKLFF. CDR3 bases: TGTGCCAGCAGGGTTGGGACAGATGAAAAACTGTTTTTT.

This clone has a single count. The chain carries TRBV5-1 and TRBJ1-6, with D perhaps TRBD1 (6 bases). The V end lost 4 bases, the J end lost 8 bases, and 16 bases lay between the germline ends. This CDR3 has 15 residues. The V gene's germline CDR1 is SGHRS and CDR2 YFSETQ. In DNA, the CDR3 is TGCGCCAGCAGCGGCCGGGACACGATGGATTCACCCCTCCACTTT. Protein: CASSGRDTMDSPLHF.

The rearrangement uses TRBV7-5 and TRBJ1-2. TRBV7-5 is a listed pseudogene. The CDR3 runs 13 residues. CDR3 region: CARSGGLGYGYTF. The CDR3 DNA follows: TGTGCCAGAAGCGGAGGGCTTGGCTATGGCTACACCTTC.

The chain has TRBV5-1 and TRBJ2-1; D call uncertain. V lost 3 bases and J lost 8, with 9 bases in between. This CDR3 has 12 residues. CDR1 is SGHRS, CDR2 YFSETQ, per germline. CDR3 residues: CASSSSDYEQFF. CDR3 nucleotides: TGCGCCAGCAGCTCCTCGGATTATGAGCAGTTCTTC. The full variable domain, with the rest looked up from reference TRBV5-1 and TRBJ2-1, is KAGVTQTPRYLIKTRGQQVTLSCSPISGHRSVSWYQQTPGQGLQFLFEYFSETQRNKGNFPGRFSGRQFSNSRSEMNVSTLELGDSALYLCASSSSDYEQFFGPGTRLTVL.

The CDR3 protein is CASSPNLQGRGNSPLHF. The CDR3, as DNA: TGCGCCAGCAGCCCGAACCTACAGGGGAGAGGGAATTCACCCCTCCACTTT. The chain has TRBV5-1 and TRBJ1-6; 7 bases are shared with TRBD1. CDR1 is SGHRS and CDR2 is YFSETQ in the germline V gene. Trimming at V came to 4 bases and at J to 7 bases, leaving 14 bases not matched to a gene. There are 17 residues in the CDR3.

The chain carries TRBV28 and TRBJ1-2; 9 nucleotides match TRBD1. Losses at the gene ends were 5 bases for V and 4 bases for J; bases not matched to a gene: 8. Germline CDR1 and CDR2: MDHEN and SYDVKM. CDR3 length equals 15 residues. In DNA form, the CDR3 reads TGTGCCAGCAGTACCACGGGACAGGGATTCTATGGCTACACCTTC. It specifies CASSTTGQGFYGYTF.

The rearrangement joins TRBV7-9 to TRBJ1-2; D not certain. V was cut by 2 bases and J by 1 base, with 8 bases left in between. This CDR3 has 14 residues. Germline values: CDR1 SEHNR, CDR2 FQNEAQ (reference sequence). CDR3 sequence (DNA): TGTGCCAGCAGCTTATTCGAGGTTAACTATGGCTACACCTTC. Translated, it gives CASSLFEVNYGYTF.

This chain joins TRBV6-1 and TRBJ2-1, with 10 bases lining up with TRBD1. There are 16 residues in the CDR3. The J segment lost 0 bases and the V segment lost 4 bases, leaving 3 bases of the junction unmatched. Looked up from germline, CDR1 is MNHNS and CDR2 is SASEGT. CDR3 protein: CASSGQGAGSYNEQFF. The CDR3, as DNA: TGTGCCAGCAGTGGACAGGGGGCCGGCTCCTACAATGAGCAGTTCTTC.

The chain is built from TRBV29-1 and TRBJ1-2; the match to TRBD1 covers 9 bases. The trim removed 2 bases at V and 7 bases at J, leaving 5 bases unmatched. The CDR3 consists of 13 residues. CDR1 and CDR2 from the germline V gene are SQVTM and ANQGSEA. The CDR3 protein is CSVEKQGAGGYTF. The CDR3 nucleotides read TGCAGCGTTGAAAAACAGGGGGCTGGTGGCTACACCTTC.

The rearrangement links TRBV9 to TRBJ2-2; 8 bases are shared with TRBD2. V lost 1 base, J lost 5 bases, and 13 bases stayed unmatched. Germline V CDR1 and CDR2: SGDLS, YYNGEE. The CDR3 extends over 18 amino acids. CDR3 DNA: TGTGCCAGCAGCGTAATTTGGCGGGGGGATGGTGGTACCGGGGAGCTGTTTTTT. Translation: CASSVIWRGDGGTGELFF.